One T cell receptor (beta chain) is described in this entry. Its antigen has not been determined. There are no base qualities to consult, and no much larger clone falls within one base. This entry belongs to a study of T cell changes during pregnancy in multiple sclerosis (dated by TCRdb to the late 2010s). Broadly, across the study: In women with multiple sclerosis, the researchers looked at how the T cell repertoire shifted as pregnancy progressed.

From a lookup of the germline V gene (reference sequence), CDR1 and CDR2 are SGHNT and YYREEE. V lost 3 bases and J lost 4 bases; the stretch between them is 5 bases long. From cysteine to phenylalanine, the CDR3 is 12 amino acids long. Just the 36-base CDR3 DNA is kept, in frame starting at base 1. Preparation of the library involved the immunoSEQ multiplex PCR assay. In TCRdb, the immuneACCESS table is reduced to in-frame sequences with V and J assigned. These tables do not hold every clone; where another copy was compared, an unresolved V gene accounts for under half, and the others remain unexplained. This sample is represented by tens of thousands of clones; roughly 89% of them were singletons. The ten largest account for roughly 0.7% of the sample.

The sample consisted of CD4+ T cells from peripheral blood mononuclear cells, taken in the first trimester of pregnancy. This chain joins TRBV5-4 to TRBJ2-1; too little of a D gene remains to name it. The receptor was derived from a female donor with multiple sclerosis, enrolled in a pregnancy study. CDR3 region: CASSSPYNEQFF. The nucleotides read TGTGCCAGCAGCTCCCCATACAATGAGCAGTTCTTC.